What follows are 4 T cell receptor beta chains derived from one specimen sequenced in a study of tumor-infiltrating lymphocytes in primary liver carcinoma. TCR beta cDNA was prepared out of roughly 500 ng total RNA by means of a constant-region primer. Sequencing libraries for TCR beta derived from three nested multiplex PCR rounds that used slightly modified ARM-PCR. A C-beta reverse primer and TRBV1-TRBV30 forward primers served in each of the first two PCR rounds, at around 10 cycles apiece. TCRdb analysed the multiplex PCR reads with MiXCR anew, one entry per CDR3 protein. Here the sample spans 150,000 to 200,000 distinct CDR3 sequences, approximately 65% being singletons. Germline DNA was also extracted, and blood RNA was taken from unsorted whole blood. The sequencing input was peripheral blood. Receptors originate from a woman aged 55-70 years with primary liver carcinoma and hepatitis B virus infection.

Of note for this clonotype: One junction end does not reproduce the germline sequence, and a read error may be involved. The chain joins TRBV12-3 or TRBV12-4 to TRBJ1-2; a weak D match, TRBD1 (5 bases). This CDR3 is 15 amino acids long. Here the CDR3 DNA reads TGTGCCAGCAGTACCCAGGGCATGGCCGTCTATGGCTTCACCTTC. This translates into CASSTQGMAVYGFTF.

Only one count was recorded for this clonotype. Being one base from a much bigger clone, this may be a read error. The genes are TRBV4-1 and TRBJ2-1, with 10 positions matching TRBD2. The CDR3 sequence is 16 residues long. Germline loops: CDR1 MGHRA, CDR2 YSYEKL. After removal of 2 bases from V and 5 bases from J, the junction contained 6 bases not matched to a gene. The CDR3 reads CASSQLLAGKNNEQFF. The CDR3 DNA sequence: TGCGCCAGCAGCCAACTACTAGCGGGAAAGAACAATGAGCAGTTCTTC.

The chain joins TRBV7-9 to TRBJ2-4; the match to TRBD1 covers 9 bases. J lost 5 bases, V lost 7 bases, and 6 bases had no gene match. CDR1 is SEHNR, CDR2 FQNEAQ, per germline (reference sequence). CDR3 length: 14 residues. The CDR3 nucleotides are TGTGCCAGCACCTCCCGGACAGGGGAAAACATTCAGTACTTC. Protein product: CASTSRTGENIQYF. The full variable domain, its missing parts supplied by reference TRBV7-9 and TRBJ2-4, is DTGVSQNPRHKITKRGQNVTFRCDPISEHNRLYWYRQTLGQGPEFLTYFQNEAQLEKSRLLSDRFSAERPKGSFSTLEIQRTEQGDSAMYLCASTSRTGENIQYFGAGTRLSVL.

Turning to this clonotype: At one of its ends the junction is not consistent with the germline gene, which may arise from a read error. The chain joins TRBV6-2 or TRBV6-3 to TRBJ1-5; D uncertain. This CDR3 is 16 amino acids long. CDR1 is MNHEY and CDR2 is SVGEGT in the germline V gene. In DNA, the CDR3 is TGTGCCAGCAGTTACTCCGGGTCTTTGGTGGGTCAGCCCCAGGATTTT. Amino acids: CASSYSGSLVGQPQDF.